This section outlines one T cell receptor (beta chain) sequence together with its context. Its antigen is currently not known. Base qualities are missing; no much larger clone stands one base away. This CDR3 is also generated by other DNA sequences in the sample. The donors were healthy, HIV-negative adults with no recently reported acute infections or vaccinations. Every donor was a Caucasian adult living in Nashville, Tennessee, USA. CD4+ T cells were enriched by magnetic negative selection, after which naive cells were positively selected on CD45RA and the negative fraction was taken as the memory subset. Blood was obtained by leukapheresis, after which PBMCs were separated by Ficoll-Histopaque density gradient centrifugation and cryopreserved in liquid nitrogen vapor phase. Purity and quantity of every magnetically sorted T cell population were checked by analytical flow cytometry. From each sorted fraction, genomic DNA was isolated and quantified by UV absorbance on a Nanodrop 2000c.

The CDR3, from cysteine to phenylalanine, totals 12 residues. Only the CDR3 part of the read is kept: 36 bases, read in frame from the first base. Deletion took 0 bases off V and 5 bases off J, with a span of 2 bases between the germline ends. Per the germline V gene (reference sequence), LNHNV is the CDR1 and YYDKDF is the CDR2. The data were taken from a study of shared clonotypes between healthy human individuals (dated by TCRdb to about 2020). Describing the broader study: The cohort comprised a couple of women and a few men aged 18 to 49 years. For each donor, three plates each were used for CD4 naive and CD4 memory, two plates were used for CD8 naive, and one plate was used for CD8 memory. To estimate repertoire size and how much clonotypes are shared between individuals, the study performed deep sequencing of blood TCR repertoires from a handful of healthy adults. To increase sequencing depth and limit assay-specific biases, different laboratories used diverse techniques to prepare libraries and sequence TCR repertoires. Between about 0.94 and 8.9 billion PBMCs per donor were obtained by leukapheresis.

TCR CDR3 regions were amplified from genomic DNA by multiplex PCR using the deep immunoSEQ assay. For each cell subset, the extracted genomic DNA was distributed evenly across all wells of several immunoSEQ 96-well plates, and each plate served as one replicate. Each replicate PCR for sorted subsets received roughly 0.2 ug genomic DNA, equal to tens of thousands of T cell genomes. The purified libraries were quantified using a Qubit 3.0 fluorometer, sized with a Bioanalyzer 2100, and then quantified again using the KAPA Library Quantification kit. Every immunoSEQ 96-well plate was sequenced on a dedicated single-read 150-cycle Illumina NextSeq 550 flow cell. The authors' analysis ran thus. Because the immunoSEQ output held only junctional sequences and lacked quality scores, the filtering could not match the filtering applied to full-length reads. To assign V/J genes and CDR3, sequences were annotated using PyIR, a Python wrapper for IgBLAST v1.9, with IMGT germline references. Reads were removed for weak V/J assignments (E-value above 1e-6), missing CDR3, stop codons, out-of-frame junctions, or ambiguous translated residues. V3J clonotypes were defined as sequences sharing the same inferred V gene, J gene, and CDR3 amino acid sequence. The percentage overlap between two repertoires was calculated by dividing the number of shared unique clonotypes by the size of the smaller repertoire. RTK rarefaction, the Chao1 estimator, and Recon v2.1 estimates of unobserved clonotypes were used to assess repertoire richness. Generation probabilities for all TCRbeta clonotypes obtained by the gDNA method from a few donors were computed using OLGA. The source is immuneACCESS, and TCRdb retained only in-frame sequences with V and J called. Part of the clones is not carried over; for the studies checked, unresolved V genes explain less than half of this, and the remainder is unexplained. V, J and clone size were drawn from that table, and D and trimming were deduced from the DNA. The sample table contains 1.6 million or so clones; only one count was recorded for about 96% of them. The ten largest make up 1.2% of the sample.

Here is what the overall study found, with its caveats: Estimated clonotype richness was generally larger for naive than for memory subsets. When a few donors were compared, the shared fraction of clonotypes was about 5% for naive CD4, 3.5% to 4% for naive CD8, more than 2% for memory CD4, and approximately 0.4% for memory CD8. Clonotypes shared by all four sorted-subset donors showed higher generation probabilities than non-shared clonotypes. Incomplete sequencing was indicated by rarefaction of sorted-subset datasets, despite the large sequencing depth. Pairwise subsampling indicated that sequencing depth was expected to affect the degree of clonotype sharing among donors. Only blood was sampled, and tissue TCR repertoires likely differ from those in blood. The small number of donors limited the genetic and exposure-history diversity represented.

The V and J genes are TRBV15 and TRBJ1-5; no D gene call is confident. This clonotype was obtained from a young man in good health. The sample consisted of naive CD4+ T cells sorted from blood. This sample's cell subset or site label indicates: CD45RA+ positively selected. The nucleotides are TGTGCCACCAGCAGAGACCATCAGCCCCAGCATTTT. It encodes CATSRDHQPQHF.